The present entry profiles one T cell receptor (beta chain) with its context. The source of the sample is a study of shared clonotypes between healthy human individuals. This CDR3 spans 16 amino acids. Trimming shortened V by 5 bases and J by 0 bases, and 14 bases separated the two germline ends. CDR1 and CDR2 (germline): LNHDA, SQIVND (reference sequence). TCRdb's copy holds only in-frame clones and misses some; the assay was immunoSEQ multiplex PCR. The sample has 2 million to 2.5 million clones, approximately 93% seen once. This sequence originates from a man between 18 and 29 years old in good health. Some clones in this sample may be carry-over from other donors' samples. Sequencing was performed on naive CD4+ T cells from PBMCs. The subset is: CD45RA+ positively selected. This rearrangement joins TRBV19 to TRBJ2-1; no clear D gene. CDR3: CASSGPGESSYNEQFF. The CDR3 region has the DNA TGTGCCAGTAGTGGGCCAGGAGAGAGCTCCTACAATGAGCAGTTCTTC.